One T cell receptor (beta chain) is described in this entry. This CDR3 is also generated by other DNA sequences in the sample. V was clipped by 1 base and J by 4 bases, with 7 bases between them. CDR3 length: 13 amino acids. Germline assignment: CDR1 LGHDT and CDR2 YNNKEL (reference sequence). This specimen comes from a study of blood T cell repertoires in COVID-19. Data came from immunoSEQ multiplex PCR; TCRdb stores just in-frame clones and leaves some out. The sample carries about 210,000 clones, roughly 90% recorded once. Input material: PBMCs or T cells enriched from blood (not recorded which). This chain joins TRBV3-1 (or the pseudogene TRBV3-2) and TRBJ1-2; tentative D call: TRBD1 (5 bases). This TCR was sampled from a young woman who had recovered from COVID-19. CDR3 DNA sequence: TGTGCCAGCAGCCAAGGGCAGGGCTATGGCTACACCTTC. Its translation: CASSQGQGYGYTF.